This T cell receptor beta chain was observed in a study of blood T cell repertoires in COVID-19. Whole-study context: Acute and convalescent COVID-19 specimens originated in the United States, Italy and Spain.

The CDR3 has 16 residues. Germline-derived CDR1 and CDR2 are LGHDT and YNNKEL (reference sequence). After removal of 3 bases from V and 3 bases from J, the junction contained 5 bases not matched to a gene. The repertoire was sequenced with immunoSEQ multiplex PCR; TCRdb's copy has only in-frame clones and lacks some. The sample carries some 150,000 clones, more than 65% recorded once. This clone was found once. The chain recombines TRBV3-1 (or the pseudogene TRBV3-2) with TRBJ1-4; 9 bases are shared with TRBD1. This clonotype originated in a woman aged 80 or over with acute or convalescent COVID-19. Sequenced sample: peripheral blood. CDR3 sequence reads: CASSHSQGAPNEKLFF. In nucleotides, the CDR3 is TGTGCCAGCAGCCATTCACAGGGGGCTCCTAATGAAAAACTGTTTTTT.